The 30 T cell receptor beta chains below were found in one sample sequenced in a study of shared T cell receptors in the human thymus. Profiled with immunoSEQ multiplex PCR; TCRdb holds only in-frame clones, not every one. The sample has some 760,000 clones, roughly 85% seen once. These data also featured in a second study, about human thymus T cells.

Input material: thymocytes. The receptors stem from a girl younger than two with a congenital heart defect.

This clone was picked up a small number of times. The V and J genes are TRBV6-5 and TRBJ1-2; 9 bases are a match to TRBD1. V gave up 7 bases and J gave up 2 bases; unmatched junction bases: 8. The CDR3 contains 15 residues. Germline V gene data show CDR1 as MNHEY and CDR2 as SVGAGI. CDR3 nucleotides: TGTGCCAGCACCTTCCGGGACAGGGCAAACTATGGCTACACCTTC. Protein: CASTFRDRANYGYTF.

The chain recombines TRBV19 with TRBJ1-6; no clear D. The germline gives CDR1 LNHDA, CDR2 SQIVND (reference sequence). There are 14 residues in the CDR3. V lost 6 bases, J lost 0 bases, and 6 bases lay in between. The CDR3 is CASRNSSYNSPLHF. DNA for the CDR3: TGTGCCAGTAGAAACAGCTCCTATAATTCACCCCTCCACTTT.

The DNA of the CDR3 is TGCAGTGCCTCCACCGGGGGACTGCTTTACTTC. It specifies CSASTGGLLYF. The chain employs TRBV20-1 and TRBJ2-7; tentative D call: TRBD2 (6 bases). The CDR3 sequence is 11 residues long. V lost 6 bases, J lost 13 bases, and 19 bases lay in between. Germline-derived CDR1 and CDR2 are DFQATT and SNEGSKA (reference sequence).

The rearrangement joins TRBV7-2 to TRBJ1-2, with 7 nucleotides matching TRBD1. The CDR3 covers 20 residues. Germline loops: CDR1 SGHTA, CDR2 FQGNSA. The J segment lost 4 bases and the V segment lost 0 bases, leaving 20 bases of the junction unmatched. CDR3 sequence (DNA): TGTGCCAGCAGCTTAGCGAATTTCCCTCCAACAGGGGCGGCCGGCTATGGCTACACCTTC. It yields the protein CASSLANFPPTGAAGYGYTF.

J is TRBJ1-2 and V is TRBV4-1, with D unresolved. Germline V gene data show CDR1 as MGHRA and CDR2 as YSYEKL. The V end lost 0 bases, the J end lost 1 base, and 15 bases lay between the germline ends. This CDR3 region has 17 residues. DNA of the CDR3: TGCGCCAGCAGCCAAGATGTCCTAAGGCAGGTTAACTATGGCTACACCTTC. The encoded protein is CASSQDVLRQVNYGYTF.

The rearrangement joins TRBV4-2 to TRBJ2-7; 12 bases line up with TRBD2. Trimming at V came to 4 bases and at J to 3 bases, leaving 22 bases not matched to a gene. The germline V gene encodes CDR1 LGHNA and CDR2 YNFKEQ. This CDR3 contains 21 residues. The CDR3 DNA reads TGTGCCAGCAGCCCGAGCACCCGGACTAGCGGGAATCCGTATATCGGCTACGAGCAGTACTTC. Its protein is CASSPSTRTSGNPYIGYEQYF.

The chain has TRBV28 and TRBJ2-7; 10 bases agree with TRBD2. The CDR3 is 13 residues long. The trim removed 7 bases at V and 7 bases at J, leaving 7 bases unmatched. Germline V gene sequence: CDR1 MDHEN, CDR2 SYDVKM. CDR3 sequence: CASTLAGQDEQYF. The CDR3 DNA is TGTGCCAGCACACTAGCGGGGCAAGATGAGCAGTACTTC.

This chain links TRBV5-4 with TRBJ1-1; D may be TRBD1 (5 bases). CDR3 length equals 12 residues. The germline V gene has CDR1 SGHNT and CDR2 YYREEE (reference sequence). V lost 1 base and J lost 8, with 9 bases in between. CDR3 in DNA: TGTGCCAGCAGCTTGAGGGCAGGGGAAGCTTTCTTT. Residues: CASSLRAGEAFF.

This clone was counted a single time. The chain uses TRBV11-2 and TRBJ2-7; the D gene is possibly TRBD2 (5 bases). The CDR3 has 14 residues. Germline V gene data show CDR1 as SGHAT and CDR2 as FQNNGV. With 5 bases removed from V and 7 bases from J, the gap between germline ends came to 18 bases. The chain's CDR3 is CASSPIPGPGEQYF. CDR3 bases: TGTGCCAGCAGCCCCATCCCCGGACCGGGGGAGCAGTACTTC.

The rearrangement links TRBV11-2 to TRBJ1-4, with D possibly TRBD1 on 5 matching bases. This CDR3 spans 14 amino acids. Germline lookup yields CDR1 SGHAT and CDR2 FQNNGV. Trimming removed 0 bases from V and 5 bases from J, with 7 bases in between. This chain's CDR3 is CASSLEDKNEKLFF. As DNA, the CDR3 is TGTGCCAGCAGCTTAGAGGACAAGAATGAAAAACTGTTTTTT. Combining the CDR3 with reference TRBV11-2 and TRBJ1-4 gives the whole variable domain EAGVAQSPRYKIIEKRQSVAFWCNPISGHATLYWYQQILGQGPKLLIQFQNNGVVDDSQLPKDRFSAERLKGVDSTLKIQPAKLEDSAVYLCASSLEDKNEKLFFGSGTQLSVL.

This clone was detected only once. This rearrangement joins TRBV4-3 to TRBJ1-2, with 12 bases lining up with TRBD1. The CDR3 totals 16 residues. The V gene end was trimmed by 3 bases and the J gene end by 3 bases; junction bases not matched to a gene: 5. The V gene's germline CDR1 is LGHNA and CDR2 YSLEER. CDR3 in amino acids: CASSHSGTGGYYGYTF. The CDR3 region has the DNA TGCGCCAGCAGCCACTCCGGGACAGGGGGCTACTATGGCTACACCTTC.

V and J are TRBV5-4 and TRBJ1-3; D remains ambiguous. CDR3 size: 15 residues. Germline V lookup: CDR1 SGHNT, CDR2 YYREEE (reference sequence). Trimming took 2 bases from V and 0 from J, leaving 9 bases between them. CDR3 protein: CASSLVNNSGNTIYF. In DNA, the CDR3 is TGTGCCAGCAGCTTAGTAAACAACTCTGGAAACACCATATATTTT. Full variable domain (outside the CDR3, taken from reference TRBV5-4 and TRBJ1-3): ETGVTQSPTHLIKTRGQQVTLRCSSQSGHNTVSWYQQALGQGPQFIFQYYREEENGRGNFPPRFSGLQFPNYSSELNVNALELDDSALYLCASSLVNNSGNTIYFGEGSWLTVV.

The chain carries TRBV6-1 and TRBJ2-7; unclear D gene. The V gene lost 2 bases and the J gene lost 0 bases, with 14 bases spanning the gap. CDR3 length: 16 residues. Germline V gene sequence: CDR1 MNHNS, CDR2 SASEGT. The CDR3 region is CASSEMANYDSYEQYF. CDR3 nucleotides: TGTGCCAGCAGTGAAATGGCCAACTACGACTCCTACGAGCAGTACTTC.

V gene TRBV14 combines with J gene TRBJ2-7; 7 bases align to TRBD1. The CDR3 consists of 17 residues. Per germline, CDR1 SGHDN and CDR2 FVKESK. V lost 5 bases and J lost 0; bases outside the gene matches: 13. The CDR3 here is CASSYDLPGQISYEQYF. The CDR3 region has the DNA TGTGCCAGCAGCTACGATCTACCGGGACAGATCTCCTACGAGCAGTACTTC.

The rearrangement links TRBV5-6 to TRBJ2-3, with TRBD1 as a possible D gene (5 bases). Germline lookup yields CDR1 SGHDT and CDR2 YYEEEE. The CDR3 runs to 15 residues. Trimming took 1 base from V and 5 from J, leaving 14 bases between them. DNA of the CDR3: TGTGCCAGCAGCTTGTTGCAGGGAATACTAGATACGCAGTATTTT. This codes for CASSLLQGILDTQYF.

The V call is TRBV21-1, the J call TRBJ2-7; the table's TRBD1 call for D was not verified on the DNA. TRBV21-1 is deemed a pseudogene. This CDR3 spans 12 amino acids. The CDR3 sequence is CASSKTGAEQYF. Here the CDR3 DNA reads TGTGCCAGCAGCAAAACAGGGGCCGAGCAGTACTTC.

The rearrangement links TRBV6-1 to TRBJ2-2; TRBD1 matches at 8 bases. The CDR3 totals 15 residues. V lost 4 bases, J lost 7 bases, and 8 bases stayed unmatched. Germline V CDR1 and CDR2: MNHNS, SASEGT. The CDR3 DNA reads TGTGCCAGCAGTGGAACAGGGGGATGTATCGGGGAGCTGTTTTTT. Protein product: CASSGTGGCIGELFF.

The gene calls are TRBV29-1 and TRBJ2-3; 8 bases align to TRBD2. Losses at the gene ends were 2 bases for V and 5 bases for J; bases not matched to a gene: 9. The V gene's germline CDR1 is SQVTM and CDR2 ANQGSEA. The CDR3 is 15 amino acids. CDR3 in amino acids: CSVECGGYPRDTQYF. CDR3 DNA: TGCAGCGTTGAATGCGGGGGGTACCCACGAGATACGCAGTATTTT.

This chain joins TRBV7-9 and TRBJ1-1; tentatively, D is TRBD1 (5 bases). Per germline, CDR1 SEHNR and CDR2 FQNEAQ (reference sequence). This CDR3 is built from 14 residues. Trimming left V 5 bases short and J 7 bases short, with 17 bases between. CDR3 coding DNA: TGTGCCAGCAGCCTGACAGAAACCTCCGATGAAGCTTTCTTT. It codes for CASSLTETSDEAFF.

The chain carries TRBV14 and TRBJ2-3; 10 bases fit TRBD1. The trim removed 5 bases at V and 4 bases at J, leaving 9 bases unmatched. The germline CDR1 and CDR2 sequences are SGHDN and FVKESK. The CDR3 length is 16 residues. The CDR3 DNA sequence: TGTGCCAGCAGCTTGCACCGGGACAGGGGCCCAGATACGCAGTATTTT. This gives the protein CASSLHRDRGPDTQYF.

The chain links TRBV7-9 to TRBJ2-7; D ambiguous. Germline assignment: CDR1 SEHNR and CDR2 FQNEAQ (reference sequence). V shed 3 bases and J shed 2 bases, with 5 bases lying between them. This CDR3 is 12 amino acids long. CDR3 loop: CASSFSTYEQYF. CDR3 in DNA: TGTGCCAGCAGCTTCTCTACCTACGAGCAGTACTTC. The whole variable domain, remainder taken from reference TRBV7-9 and TRBJ2-7, is DTGVSQNPRHKITKRGQNVTFRCDPISEHNRLYWYRQTLGQGPEFLTYFQNEAQLEKSRLLSDRFSAERPKGSFSTLEIQRTEQGDSAMYLCASSFSTYEQYFGPGTRLTVT.

The chain is built from TRBV5-4 and TRBJ2-5; 11 positions match TRBD1. J gave up 5 bases and V 3 bases, and 9 bases lay outside the gene matches. CDR3 length equals 16 residues. The germline gives CDR1 SGHNT, CDR2 YYREEE (reference sequence). Here the CDR3 reads CASSSGTGGIEETQYF. The CDR3 region has the DNA TGTGCCAGCAGCTCCGGGACAGGGGGTATTGAGGAGACCCAGTACTTC.

The J gene is TRBJ1-4, the V gene TRBV6-1, with D perhaps TRBD1 (5 bases). This CDR3 has 15 residues. Germline V gene sequence: CDR1 MNHNS, CDR2 SASEGT. Trimming removed 4 bases at V and 6 bases at J, with 15 bases between. This chain's CDR3 is CASSVGRAVDEKLFF. The CDR3 coding sequence is TGTGCCAGCAGTGTGGGCAGGGCGGTCGATGAAAAACTGTTTTTT.

This sequence joins TRBV11-1 and TRBJ2-7; 8 bases are a match to TRBD1. V lost 5 bases to trimming and J lost 2 bases; unmatched junction nucleotides: 14. The CDR3 extends over 17 amino acids. Per germline, CDR1 SGHAT and CDR2 FQDESV (reference sequence). Written as DNA, the CDR3 is TGTGCCAGCAGCCTACCGGGGGACAGGTCTCTAACCTACGAGCAGTACTTC. Its translation is CASSLPGDRSLTYEQYF. The whole variable domain, filled in from reference TRBV11-1 and TRBJ2-7, reads EAEVAQSPRYKITEKSQAVAFWCDPISGHATLYWYRQILGQGPELLVQFQDESVVDDSQLPKDRFSAERLKGVDSTLKIQPAELGDSAMYLCASSLPGDRSLTYEQYFGPGTRLTVT.

This chain links TRBV19 with TRBJ2-7, with 8 bases aligning to TRBD1. Germline CDR1 and CDR2: LNHDA and SQIVND (reference sequence). J was trimmed by 3 bases and V by 5 bases; bases with no gene match: 9. The CDR3 covers 15 residues. The CDR3 coding sequence is TGTGCCAGTAGTCCGACAGGGGCCCGGGGCTACGAGCAGTACTTC. Amino acids: CASSPTGARGYEQYF.

V usage is TRBV19 and J usage is TRBJ1-5; 8 nucleotides match TRBD1. With 6 bases clipped from V and 3 bases from J, the junction kept 4 bases outside the gene matches. The CDR3 extends over 14 amino acids. Germline lookup yields CDR1 LNHDA and CDR2 SQIVND (reference sequence). DNA for the CDR3: TGTGCCAGTAGGGACAGGGCCTCCAATCAGCCCCAGCATTTT. Amino acid sequence: CASRDRASNQPQHF.

This rearrangement joins TRBV5-1 to TRBJ1-2; 11 positions match TRBD1. This CDR3 comprises 17 residues. The germline V gene has CDR1 SGHRS and CDR2 YFSETQ. J lost 4 bases, V lost 2 bases, and 10 bases had no gene match. CDR3 protein: CASSFSGQGASSYGYTF. In DNA, the CDR3 is TGCGCCAGCAGCTTTAGTGGACAGGGGGCTTCGTCCTATGGCTACACCTTC. Complete variable domain (other parts from reference TRBV5-1 and TRBJ1-2): KAGVTQTPRYLIKTRGQQVTLSCSPISGHRSVSWYQQTPGQGLQFLFEYFSETQRNKGNFPGRFSGRQFSNSRSEMNVSTLELGDSALYLCASSFSGQGASSYGYTFGSGTRLTVV.

About this clone: Distinct nucleotide sequences in the sample also encode this CDR3. The chain has TRBV29-1 and TRBJ1-2; TRBD1 aligns across 8 bases. The junction had 6 bases not matched to a gene; V was cut back by 4 bases and J by 2 bases. CDR1 SQVTM and CDR2 ANQGSEA come from the germline V gene. CDR3 length equals 14 residues. CDR3: CSVAGQGANYGYTF. For the CDR3, the DNA is TGCAGCGTTGCGGGGCAGGGGGCCAACTATGGCTACACCTTC. The variable domain in full, with the rest retrieved from reference TRBV29-1 and TRBJ1-2, is SAVISQKPSRDICQRGTSLTIQCQVDSQVTMMFWYRQQPGQSLTLIATANQGSEATYESGFVIDKFPISRPNLTFSTLTVSNMSPEDSSIYLCSVAGQGANYGYTFGSGTRLTVV.

The gene calls are TRBV5-6 and TRBJ2-1; 14 bases map to TRBD2. The germline V gene encodes CDR1 SGHDT and CDR2 YYEEEE. This CDR3 contains 18 residues. The V gene end was trimmed by 2 bases and the J gene end by 4 bases; junction bases not matched to a gene: 8. CDR3 in DNA: TGTGCCAGCAGCTTAATTGTGGGACTAGCGGGGGAGTACAATGAGCAGTTCTTC. Residues: CASSLIVGLAGEYNEQFF.

V gene TRBV29-1 combines with J gene TRBJ2-5, with D perhaps matching TRBD2 (6 bases). Germline V lookup: CDR1 SQVTM, CDR2 ANQGSEA. The CDR3 has 12 residues. Deletions cut 8 bases from V and 5 bases from J, with 15 bases between. The CDR3 region has the DNA TGCAGCTCCGGACTATTTGGGGAGACCCAGTACTTC. It codes for CSSGLFGETQYF.